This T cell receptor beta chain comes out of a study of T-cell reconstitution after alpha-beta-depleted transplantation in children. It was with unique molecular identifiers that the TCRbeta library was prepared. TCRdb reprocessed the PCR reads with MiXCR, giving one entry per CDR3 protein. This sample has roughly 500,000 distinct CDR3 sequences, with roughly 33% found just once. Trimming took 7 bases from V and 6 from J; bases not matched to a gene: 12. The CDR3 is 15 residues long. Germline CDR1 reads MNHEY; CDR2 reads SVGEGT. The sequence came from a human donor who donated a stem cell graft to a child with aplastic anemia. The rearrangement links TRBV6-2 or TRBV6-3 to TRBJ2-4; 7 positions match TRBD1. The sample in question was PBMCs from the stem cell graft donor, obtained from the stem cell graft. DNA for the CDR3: TGTGCCAGCACCTTAGGAGCACAGGGGCGAAACATTCAGTACTTC. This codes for CASTLGAQGRNIQYF.